These T cell receptor beta chains were read from a single sample in a study of blood T cells in healthy people across ages. TCRdb independently ran MiXCR on the 5' RACE reads; one entry per CDR3 protein. Among over a million distinct CDR3 sequences listed, 40% to 50% were seen once. The specimen sequenced was blood. The receptors stem from a woman aged 55-69 years in good health. The CDR3 runs from the conserved cysteine through the conserved F or W. Fields, in order: clone size, V gene, D gene, J gene, CDR3 DNA, CDR3 protein. A D gene is named only where the DNA matches it firmly. Clone size is given for some rows only: seen once, a few or many times, or a class if the clone is expanded.

>few|TRBV29-1|.|TRBJ2-1
TGCAGCGTTTTCATGCGGGCGGTCAATGAGCAGTTCTTC
CSVFMRAVNEQFF
>.|TRBV20-1|.|TRBJ2-6
TGCAGTGCCGTCTATGGGGTACCTTCTGGGGCCAACGTCCTGACTTTC
CSAVYGVPSGANVLTF
>.|TRBV4-1|.|TRBJ1-5
TGCGCCAGCAGCCAAGAGGCGGGGAATCAGCCCCAGCATTTT
CASSQEAGNQPQHF
>.|TRBV10-3|TRBD1|TRBJ2-7
TGTGCCATCAGTCGATCGGACAGGGGAAGTTGCGAGCAGTACTTC
CAISRSDRGSCEQYF
>many|TRBV7-3|.|TRBJ2-6
TGTGCCAGCAGCCGTGACGCCTCTGGGGCCAACGTCCTGACTTTC
CASSRDASGANVLTF
>few|TRBV5-1|.|TRBJ2-1
TGCGCCAGCAGCTTGGTGACCCCCATTTCCGATGAGCAGTTCTTC
CASSLVTPISDEQFF
>few|TRBV11-1|.|TRBJ2-3
TGTGCCAGCAGCTTCGGACAACCACTTGGTGATACGCAGTATTTT
CASSFGQPLGDTQYF
>.|TRBV6-5|.|TRBJ1-2
TGTGCCAGCAGTTATTCGGAGGGGATAGGAGACGGCTACACCTTC
CASSYSEGIGDGYTF
>.|TRBV9|.|TRBJ2-3
TGTGCCAGCAGCGGTAGCCGGGATACGCAGTATTTT
CASSGSRDTQYF
>.|TRBV4-1|.|TRBJ2-1
TGCGCCAGCAGCCGCATGAACGGGGAGCAGTTCTTC
CASSRMNGEQFF
>.|TRBV7-8|.|TRBJ2-3
TGTGCCAGCAGCTTAGATTACGCCACTTTCACAGATACGCAGTATTTT
CASSLDYATFTDTQYF
>.|TRBV29-1|TRBD2|TRBJ2-5
TGCAGCGTTGAAGAGCGGGGGCTAGCGGGAGAGACCCAGTACTTC
CSVEERGLAGETQYF
>few|TRBV6-6|.|TRBJ2-3
TGTGCCAGCAGGCGATCAGGGGCTAGCACAGATACGCAGTATTTT
CASRRSGASTDTQYF
>.|TRBV15|.|TRBJ2-3
TGTGCCACCAGCAGAGATTTGGAGGTTACGCAGTATTTT
CATSRDLEVTQYF
>many|TRBV2|TRBD1|TRBJ2-7
TGTGCCAGCGCCAGGGGGACACAAGTCTACGAGCAGTACTTC
CASARGTQVYEQYF
>few|TRBV14|TRBD1|TRBJ1-2
TGTGCCAGCAGCCAGTTGACAGGGGCGGGCGGCTACACCTTC
CASSQLTGAGGYTF
>.|TRBV10-3|.|TRBJ1-2
TGTGCCATCAGTGAGTCGGCAGCTAACTATGGCTACACCTTC
CAISESAANYGYTF
>.|TRBV5-6|.|TRBJ2-1
TGTGCCAGCAGCTTTATCCGGGACTCAAGATACAATGAGCAGTTCTTC
CASSFIRDSRYNEQFF
>few|TRBV3-1|.|TRBJ1-2
TGTGCCAGCAGCCAAGATCCCAGAGATGGCTACACCTTC
CASSQDPRDGYTF
>.|TRBV20-1|.|TRBJ2-5
TGCAGTGCTAGAGATTTTGCGTTGGCTAACGGGGGCCAGGCGGGAGAGCAGTACTTC
CSARDFALANGGQAGEQYF
>many|TRBV7-9|TRBD2|TRBJ2-7
TGTGCCAGCAGCATTAGCGGGAGCTACGAGCAGTACTTC
CASSISGSYEQYF
>.|TRBV20-1|TRBD2|TRBJ2-1
TGCAGTGCTAGAGAGACTAGCGGGGGAGAGCTGTTCTTC
CSARETSGGELFF
>many|TRBV2|.|TRBJ2-5
TGTGCCAGCAGTGAAGTGGCAGCCCCGGAGACCCAGTACTTC
CASSEVAAPETQYF
>few|TRBV5-1|.|TRBJ2-7
TGCGCCAGCAGCTTGGGATTAGGGAGCAGCCACGAGCAGTACTTC
CASSLGLGSSHEQYF
>few|TRBV7-9|.|TRBJ2-1
TGTGCCAGCAACTTGCTATATGAGCAGTTCTTC
CASNLLYEQFF
>once|TRBV14|.|TRBJ2-1
TGTGCCAGCAGCCATAGCACTTACTCCTACAATGAGCAGTTCTTC
CASSHSTYSYNEQFF
>.|TRBV7-9|.|TRBJ1-3
TGTGCCAGCAGGGCTGGGGTGTCTGGAAACACCATATATTTT
CASRAGVSGNTIYF
>.|TRBV20-1|TRBD2|TRBJ2-7
TGCAGTGCGTACGGGACTAGCGGAAACTCCTACGAGCAGTACTTC
CSAYGTSGNSYEQYF
>few|TRBV4-1|.|TRBJ1-2
TGCGCCAGCAGCCAGACCGGGACGGTCTATGGCTACACCTTC
CASSQTGTVYGYTF
>.|TRBV7-9|TRBD2|TRBJ2-1
TGTGCCAGCAGCTCGACTAGCGGGAGAGTGGATGAGCAGTTCTTC
CASSSTSGRVDEQFF
>.|TRBV2|TRBD1|TRBJ2-5
TGTGCCAGCAGTCCCGACAGGGCAGGAGAGACCCAGTACTTC
CASSPDRAGETQYF
>.|TRBV9|.|TRBJ2-3
TGTGCCAGCAGCCCCTCGGCAGCAGACCCCACAGATACGCAGTATTTT
CASSPSAADPTDTQYF
>once|TRBV2|TRBD1|TRBJ2-7
TGTGCCAGCACCACGACAGGGGGTCCCTACGAGCAGTACTTC
CASTTTGGPYEQYF
>few|TRBV29-1|.|TRBJ2-2
TGCAGCGTTGGGGGGGGGCCCGGGGAGCTGTTTTTT
CSVGGGPGELFF
>few|TRBV20-1|.|TRBJ2-1
TGCAGTGCTAGAGTGGTGGAGGGCTTCTACAATGAGCAGTTCTTC
CSARVVEGFYNEQFF
>.|TRBV6-5|.|TRBJ2-7
TGTGCCAGCAGTTACTCCGGGCAGGGAGGCACCTACGAGCAGTACTTC
CASSYSGQGGTYEQYF
>.|TRBV6-5|TRBD1|TRBJ2-7
TGTGCCAGCAGTTATGGGGGACAGGGATACGAGCAGTACTTC
CASSYGGQGYEQYF
>few|TRBV2|.|TRBJ1-2
TGTGCCAGCACCCTGAAGATGGGTGGAGGCTACACCTTC
CASTLKMGGGYTF
>.|TRBV2|.|TRBJ2-7
TGTGCCAGCAAGCAGACATACGAGCAGTACTTC
CASKQTYEQYF
>few|TRBV27|.|TRBJ2-3
TGTGCCAGCAGTTTTAGGCAGCGTCAAGATACGCAGTATTTT
CASSFRQRQDTQYF
>.|TRBV10-3|TRBD2|TRBJ2-3
TGTGCCATCAGCGCTAGCGGGACCACAGATACGCAGTATTTT
CAISASGTTDTQYF
>.|TRBV20-1|TRBD2|TRBJ2-1
TGCAGTGCTAGAGGCCAGCGGGGGGGCCCGGTATACAATGAGCAGTTCTTC
CSARGQRGGPVYNEQFF
>few|TRBV12-3/TRBV12-4|.|TRBJ2-1
TGTGCCAGCAGTTTTCTCCGTGGGGATGAGCAGTTCTTC
CASSFLRGDEQFF
>few|TRBV10-3|TRBD1|TRBJ2-3
TGTGCCATCAGTGAAGGGGACAGGGGCTACACAGATACGCAGTATTTT
CAISEGDRGYTDTQYF
>.|TRBV20-1|.|TRBJ2-7
TGCAGTGCGAGGACGGCTAACCCCTACGAGCAGTACTTC
CSARTANPYEQYF
>.|TRBV2|TRBD1|TRBJ2-1
TGTGCCAGCAGAAAGACAGGGTCGGGTGAGCAGTTCTTC
CASRKTGSGEQFF
>.|TRBV12-3/TRBV12-4|TRBD2|TRBJ2-3
TGTGCCAGCAGTCCGGCGGGACTAGCGGGAGATACGCAGTATTTT
CASSPAGLAGDTQYF
>.|TRBV6-5|.|TRBJ2-1
TGTGCCAGCAGTTACCTAAAGGGTTACAATGAGCAGTTCTTC
CASSYLKGYNEQFF
>few|TRBV20-1|.|TRBJ2-3
TGCAGTGCTGGCCGGACATTGGGTAGCACAGATACGCAGTATTTT
CSAGRTLGSTDTQYF
>many|TRBV12-3/TRBV12-4|TRBD1|TRBJ2-5
TGTGCCAGCAGCCCCGGACAGGGTCGTTTGGCCGCTCAAGAGACCCAGTACTTC
CASSPGQGRLAAQETQYF
>.|TRBV9|TRBD2|TRBJ2-5
TGTGCCAGCAGCGTATCGGGGGGTTCAGAGACCCAGTACTTC
CASSVSGGSETQYF
>.|TRBV7-9|.|TRBJ2-7
TGTGCCAGCAGTTATTCCGGGACGACGTCCTACGAGCAGTACTTC
CASSYSGTTSYEQYF
>.|TRBV9|.|TRBJ2-2
TGTGCCAGCAGCGTCGTGAGTGGCTACACCGGGGAGCTGTTTTTT
CASSVVSGYTGELFF
>.|TRBV4-1|.|TRBJ2-7
TGCGCCAGCAGCCAAAAGACAGGCTCCTACGAGCAGTACTTC
CASSQKTGSYEQYF
>few|TRBV29-1|.|TRBJ2-1
TGCAGCGTTGAAGGGTCCGGACTACCTAATGAGCAGTTCTTC
CSVEGSGLPNEQFF
>many|TRBV4-1|.|TRBJ2-7
TGCGCCAGCAGCCAAGTGGGCAGCACCTACGAGCAGTACTTC
CASSQVGSTYEQYF
>few|TRBV9|TRBD1|TRBJ2-1
TGTGCCAGCAGCGCGACAGGGGGTCACAATGAGCAGTTCTTC
CASSATGGHNEQFF
>.|TRBV27|TRBD2|TRBJ2-1
TGTGCCAGCCAGCGGGATCGGGCCTACAATGAGCAGTTCTTC
CASQRDRAYNEQFF
>.|TRBV24-1|TRBD1|TRBJ2-7
TGTGCCACCAGTGATCGTTCCGGGACAGGGGGCTTCAACGAGCAGTACTTC
CATSDRSGTGGFNEQYF
>.|TRBV20-1|.|TRBJ1-2
TGCAGTGCTAGTGAATGGGGCGAGAGCTATGGCTACACCTTC
CSASEWGESYGYTF